This TCR beta chain was identified in a study of read filtering for tumor transcriptome and immune sequencing. This clonotype was seen many times. The V and J ends lost 3 bases and 3 bases respectively, with 14 bases between them. Germline CDR1 SGHRS, CDR2 YFSETQ. The CDR3 has 15 residues. At the time of active disease, bone marrow was collected from every patient. The library was built from roughly 400 ng RNA with molecular barcoded adaptors for alpha/delta and beta/gamma chains. TCRdb recomputed calls from the reads with MiXCR, one row per CDR3 protein. The data contain about 130,000 distinct CDR3 sequences, approximately 13% of them singletons.

The source of this sequence is a donor aged 40 or older with multiple myeloma. The chain is built from TRBV5-1 and TRBJ2-3; D not certain. The sample comprised a population of CD138-negative cells sorted from bone marrow. CDR3 bases: TGCGCCAGCAGCTGGGAACCCCCACGGACAGATACGCAGTATTTT. This translates into CASSWEPPRTDTQYF.